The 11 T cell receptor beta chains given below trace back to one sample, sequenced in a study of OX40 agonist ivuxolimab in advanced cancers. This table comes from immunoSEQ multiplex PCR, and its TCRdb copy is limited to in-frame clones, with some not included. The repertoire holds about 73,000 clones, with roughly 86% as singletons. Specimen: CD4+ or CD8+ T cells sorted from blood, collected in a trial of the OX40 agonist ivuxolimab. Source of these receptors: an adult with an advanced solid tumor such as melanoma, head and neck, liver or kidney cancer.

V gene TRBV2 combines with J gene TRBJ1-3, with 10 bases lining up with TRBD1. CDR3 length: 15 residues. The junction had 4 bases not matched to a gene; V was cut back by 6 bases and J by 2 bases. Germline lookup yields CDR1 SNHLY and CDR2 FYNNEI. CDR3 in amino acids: CASRKTGGTGNTIYF. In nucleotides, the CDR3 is TGTGCCAGCAGAAAGACAGGGGGCACTGGAAACACCATATATTTT.

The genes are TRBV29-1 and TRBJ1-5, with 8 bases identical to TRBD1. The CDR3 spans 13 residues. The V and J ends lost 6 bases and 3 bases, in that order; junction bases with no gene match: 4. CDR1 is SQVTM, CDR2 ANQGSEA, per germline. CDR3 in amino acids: CSVETGVNQPQHF. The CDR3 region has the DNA TGCAGCGTGGAGACAGGGGTCAATCAGCCCCAGCATTTT.

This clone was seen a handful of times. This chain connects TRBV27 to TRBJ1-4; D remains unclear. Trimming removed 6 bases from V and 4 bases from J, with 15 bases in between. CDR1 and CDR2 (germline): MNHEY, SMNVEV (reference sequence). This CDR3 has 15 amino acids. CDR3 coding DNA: TGTGCCAGCAGGGCAACAGCCGGAGGTAATGAAAAACTGTTTTTT. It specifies CASRATAGGNEKLFF.

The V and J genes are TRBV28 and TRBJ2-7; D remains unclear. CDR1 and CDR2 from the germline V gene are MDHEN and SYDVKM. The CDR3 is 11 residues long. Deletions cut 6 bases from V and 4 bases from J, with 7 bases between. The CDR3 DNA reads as TGTGCCAGCAGAGAGAAGTACGAGCAGTACTTC. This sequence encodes CASREKYEQYF.

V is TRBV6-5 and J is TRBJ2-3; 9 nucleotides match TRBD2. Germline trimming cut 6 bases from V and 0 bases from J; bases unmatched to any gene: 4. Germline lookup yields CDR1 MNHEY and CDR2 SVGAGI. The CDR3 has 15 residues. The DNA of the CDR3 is TGTGCCAGCAGGCGGACTAGCGTCAGCACAGATACGCAGTATTTT. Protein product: CASRRTSVSTDTQYF.

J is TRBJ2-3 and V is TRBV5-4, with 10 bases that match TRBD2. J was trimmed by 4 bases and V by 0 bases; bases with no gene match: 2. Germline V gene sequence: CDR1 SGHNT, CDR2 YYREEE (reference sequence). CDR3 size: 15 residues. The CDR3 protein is CASSLASGRADTQYF. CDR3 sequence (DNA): TGTGCCAGCAGCTTGGCTAGCGGGAGAGCAGATACGCAGTATTTT.

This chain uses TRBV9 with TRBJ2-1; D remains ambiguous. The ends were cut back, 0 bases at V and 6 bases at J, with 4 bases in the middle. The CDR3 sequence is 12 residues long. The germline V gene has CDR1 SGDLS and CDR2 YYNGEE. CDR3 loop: CASSVGSNEQFF. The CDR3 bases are TGTGCCAGCAGCGTAGGAAGCAATGAGCAGTTCTTC.

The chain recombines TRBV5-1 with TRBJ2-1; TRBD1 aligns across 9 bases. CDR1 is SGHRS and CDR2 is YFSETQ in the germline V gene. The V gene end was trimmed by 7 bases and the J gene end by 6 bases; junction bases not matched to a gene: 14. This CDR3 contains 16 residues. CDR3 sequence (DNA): TGCGCCAGCCGCGGTGGGACAGGGCCTTCGGGCAATGAGCAGTTCTTC. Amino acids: CASRGGTGPSGNEQFF. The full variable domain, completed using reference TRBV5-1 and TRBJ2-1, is KAGVTQTPRYLIKTRGQQVTLSCSPISGHRSVSWYQQTPGQGLQFLFEYFSETQRNKGNFPGRFSGRQFSNSRSEMNVSTLELGDSALYLCASRGGTGPSGNEQFFGPGTRLTVL.

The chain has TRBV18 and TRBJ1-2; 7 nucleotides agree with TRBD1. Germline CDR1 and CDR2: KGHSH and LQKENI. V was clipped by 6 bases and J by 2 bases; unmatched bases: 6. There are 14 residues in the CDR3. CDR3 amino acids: CASSADRRNYGYTF. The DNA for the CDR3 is TGTGCCAGCTCTGCGGACAGGCGGAACTATGGCTACACCTTC.

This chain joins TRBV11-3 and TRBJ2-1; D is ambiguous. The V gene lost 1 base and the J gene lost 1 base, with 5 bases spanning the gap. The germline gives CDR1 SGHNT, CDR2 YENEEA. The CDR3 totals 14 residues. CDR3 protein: CASSLGRSYNEQFF. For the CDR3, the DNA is TGTGCCAGCAGCTTAGGAAGGTCCTACAATGAGCAGTTCTTC. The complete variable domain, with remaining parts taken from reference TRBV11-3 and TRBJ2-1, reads EAGVVQSPRYKIIEKKQPVAFWCNPISGHNTLYWYLQNLGQGPELLIRYENEEAVDDSQLPKDRFSAERLKGVDSTLKIQPAELGDSAVYLCASSLGRSYNEQFFGPGTRLTVL.

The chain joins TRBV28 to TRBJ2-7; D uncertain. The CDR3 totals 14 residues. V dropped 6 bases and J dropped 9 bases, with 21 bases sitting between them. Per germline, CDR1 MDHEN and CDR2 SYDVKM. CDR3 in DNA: TGTGCCAGCAGGCGGCGAGCTAGTAATATCGCGCAGTACTTC. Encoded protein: CASRRRASNIAQYF. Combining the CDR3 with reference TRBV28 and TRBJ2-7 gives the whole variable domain DVKVTQSSRYLVKRTGEKVFLECVQDMDHENMFWYRQDPGLGLRLIYFSYDVKMKEKGDIPEGYSVSREKKERFSLILESASTNQTSMYLCASRRRASNIAQYFGPGTRLTVT.